Below, one T cell receptor (beta chain) is given with its context. The sample belongs to a study of CD8+ T cells in alopecia areata. The CDR3 runs 16 residues. V shed 4 bases, J shed 1 base, and the junction held 8 bases outside the gene matches. Germline values: CDR1 MGHRA, CDR2 YSYEKL. Once RNA had been extracted, it was reverse transcribed into cDNA to act as the sequencing template. Clones were sequenced by immunoSEQ multiplex PCR, and TCRdb holds only the in-frame ones, with some missing. The sample carries 140,000 to 150,000 clones, roughly 53% recorded once. The receptor was isolated from a human donor with alopecia areata. The chain uses TRBV4-1 and TRBJ2-7; 9 positions match TRBD1. The sample in question was CD4+ T cells sorted from blood, obtained at week 0. The CDR3, as DNA: TGCGCCAGCAGCCCATCCCGACAGGGGGTATCCTACGAGCAGTACTTC. Its translation is CASSPSRQGVSYEQYF.